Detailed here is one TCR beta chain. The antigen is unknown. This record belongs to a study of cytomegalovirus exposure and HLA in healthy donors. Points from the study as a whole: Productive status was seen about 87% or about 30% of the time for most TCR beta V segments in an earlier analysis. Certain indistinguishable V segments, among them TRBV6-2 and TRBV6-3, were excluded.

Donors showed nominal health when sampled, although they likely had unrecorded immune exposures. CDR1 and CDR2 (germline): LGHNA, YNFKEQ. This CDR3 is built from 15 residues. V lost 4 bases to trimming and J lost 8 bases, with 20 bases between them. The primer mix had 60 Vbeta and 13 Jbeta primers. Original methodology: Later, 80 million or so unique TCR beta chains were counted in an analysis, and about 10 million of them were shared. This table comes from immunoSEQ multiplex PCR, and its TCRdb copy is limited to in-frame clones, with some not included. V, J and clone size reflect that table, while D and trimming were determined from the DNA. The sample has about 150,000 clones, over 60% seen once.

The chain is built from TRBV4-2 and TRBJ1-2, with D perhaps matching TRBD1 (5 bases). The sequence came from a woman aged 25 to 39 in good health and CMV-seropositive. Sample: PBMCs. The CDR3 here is CASSPEGRTVRGYTF. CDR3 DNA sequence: TGTGCCAGCAGCCCGGAGGGACGTACGGTGAGAGGCTACACCTTC.